One sample yielded the 21 T cell receptor beta chains listed below, sequenced in a study of immune heterogeneity within non-small cell lung tumors. Each sample used about 0.55 ug of genomic DNA from bulk tumor tissue. Multiple widely separated biopsies were taken from each primary tumor at surgery. Newly diagnosed with untreated non-small cell lung cancer, the patients underwent curative surgery. Amplification of the TCR beta CDR3 was achieved through multiplex PCR with 32 V and 13 J primers. Using its own MiXCR run on the multiplex PCR reads, TCRdb lists one record per CDR3 protein. Here the sample spans 10,000 or so distinct CDR3 sequences, around 27% being singletons. Sequencing input: lung tumor tissue. These receptors were collected from a woman aged 45-60 years with non-small cell lung cancer.

This clonotype was observed many times. V gene TRBV29-1 combines with J gene TRBJ2-6; D call uncertain. Looked up from germline, CDR1 is SQVTM and CDR2 is ANQGSEA. The CDR3 is made up of 13 amino acids. The V end lost 4 bases, the J end lost 0 bases, and 4 bases lay between the germline ends. The CDR3 bases are TGCAGCGTTGTCGTCTCTGGGGCCAACGTCCTGACTTTC. Translating gives CSVVVSGANVLTF.

In its sample, this clonotype was seen many times. J is TRBJ1-1 and V is TRBV4-1; D unresolved. V was pared by 0 bases and J by 6 bases, with 11 bases between. Germline V gene lookup returns CDR1 MGHRA and CDR2 YSYEKL. This CDR3 region has 14 residues. CDR3 sequence: CASSQDSAEAEAFF. DNA for the CDR3: TGCGCCAGCAGCCAAGATTCAGCGGAAGCTGAAGCTTTCTTT.

This clonotype has more than one count but fewer than ten. CDR3 coding DNA: TGTGCCAGCAGTACTGACAGGGTCAATGAGCAGTTCTTC. Translation gives CASSTDRVNEQFF. The chain couples TRBV12-3 or TRBV12-4 to TRBJ2-1; TRBD1 matches at 7 bases. The V gene end was trimmed by 5 bases and the J gene end by 6 bases; junction bases not matched to a gene: 4. The CDR3 length is 13 residues.

By frequency in the sample, this clonotype is medium-sized. The rearrangement joins TRBV5-1 to TRBJ1-4; D might be TRBD1 (6 bases). Germline V CDR1 and CDR2: SGHRS, YFSETQ. The CDR3 consists of 15 residues. V lost 0 bases and J lost 7, with 13 bases in between. CDR3 nucleotide sequence: TGCGCCAGCAGCTTGGCGGGGGCAATGGGTGAAAAACTGTTTTTT. This translates into CASSLAGAMGEKLFF.

On this clonotype itself: The junction and the germline gene differ at one end; a read error may be behind it. The V gene is TRBV6-4, the J gene TRBJ2-3; 9 bases align to TRBD2. The CDR3 is 15 amino acids. CDR1 and CDR2 (germline): MRHNA, SNTAGT. The CDR3: CASSSSGEGTDMQYF. The CDR3 DNA reads as TGTGCCAGCAGTTCTAGCGGGGAAGGCACAGATATGCAGTATTTT.

As regards this clonotype: A single base separates this from a much larger clone, so it may be a read error. The chain combines TRBV28 with TRBJ1-2; D may be TRBD1 (5 bases). The V gene's germline CDR1 is MDHEN and CDR2 SYDVKM. V lost 6 bases to trimming and J lost 4 bases, with 15 bases between them. This CDR3 contains 14 residues. The CDR3 coding sequence is TGTGCCAGCAGAGTCAACCAGGGCCTCTATGGCTACACCTTC. Amino acids: CASRVNQGLYGYTF.

This clonotype was counted many times. The genes are TRBV6-1 and TRBJ2-2, with unresolved D. Per the germline V gene, CDR1 is MNHNS and CDR2 is SASEGT. The CDR3 loop spans 13 amino acids. The V gene lost 6 bases and the J gene lost 4 bases, with 9 bases spanning the gap. CDR3 in DNA: TGTGCCAGCAGGGAATCGGGCACCGGGGAGCTGTTTTTT. Translation gives CASRESGTGELFF.

The CDR3: CASRQYRGRSSYNEQFF. The CDR3 DNA reads as TGTGCCAGCAGGCAGTACCGCGGCAGAAGCTCCTACAATGAGCAGTTCTTC. The chain employs TRBV11-2 and TRBJ2-1; D is unresolved. Germline CDR1 is SGHAT and CDR2 is FQNNGV. This CDR3 contains 17 residues. V was trimmed by 6 bases and J by 0 bases, leaving 18 bases between them.

This clonotype was recorded many times. This chain uses TRBV11-3 with TRBJ2-7, with D perhaps matching TRBD2 (5 bases). V lost 3 bases and J lost 6, with 21 bases in between. Germline-derived CDR1 and CDR2 are SGHNT and YENEEA. This CDR3 contains 16 residues. The CDR3 sequence is CASSFGTRTERREQYF. The CDR3 coding sequence is TGTGCCAGCAGCTTTGGCACCAGGACTGAACGCCGCGAGCAGTACTTC.

This clonotype is labeled as medium-sized. The V and J genes are TRBV20-1 and TRBJ1-2, with 12 nucleotides matching TRBD1. V dropped 6 bases and J dropped 4; count of bases not matched to a gene: 9. The germline V gene encodes CDR1 DFQATT and CDR2 SNEGSKA (reference sequence). This CDR3 region has 15 residues. This CDR3 is CSASPGTGGVYGYTF. CDR3 DNA sequence: TGCAGTGCAAGTCCCGGGACAGGGGGCGTCTATGGCTACACCTTC.

This clonotype showed up many times. The rearrangement joins TRBV28 to TRBJ1-5; 9 bases align to TRBD1. Germline V gene sequence: CDR1 MDHEN, CDR2 SYDVKM. Unmatched junction bases numbered 14, after V lost 3 bases and J lost 8 bases. This CDR3 contains 17 residues. This chain's CDR3 is CASSLDRGNAFVEPQHF. CDR3 bases: TGTGCCAGCAGTTTGGACAGGGGTAACGCATTTGTGGAGCCCCAGCATTTT. The variable domain in full, completed from reference TRBV28 and TRBJ1-5, reads DVKVTQSSRYLVKRTGEKVFLECVQDMDHENMFWYRQDPGLGLRLIYFSYDVKMKEKGDIPEGYSVSREKKERFSLILESASTNQTSMYLCASSLDRGNAFVEPQHFGDGTRLSIL.

This clonotype was seen many times. The V and J genes are TRBV20-1 and TRBJ2-7; a possible D gene is TRBD1 (7 bases). V dropped 6 bases and J dropped 2 bases, with 17 bases sitting between them. The CDR3 runs 14 residues. Germline assignment: CDR1 DFQATT and CDR2 SNEGSKA (reference sequence). Written as DNA, the CDR3 is TGCAGTGCGGGAGGTGGGACAGAGACCTACGAGCAGTACTTC. Translation: CSAGGGTETYEQYF.

In this sample, this clonotype is large (0.1 to 1%). J is TRBJ2-7 and V is TRBV5-1; TRBD1 matches 7 bases. CDR3 length equals 16 residues. Trimming removed 0 bases from V and 3 bases from J; junction bases left unmatched: 9. Germline values: CDR1 SGHRS, CDR2 YFSETQ. The CDR3 sequence is CASSLGSGQSHYEQYF. CDR3 DNA sequence: TGCGCCAGCAGCTTGGGGTCGGGACAGAGCCACTACGAGCAGTACTTC. Combining the CDR3 with reference TRBV5-1 and TRBJ2-7 gives the whole variable domain KAGVTQTPRYLIKTRGQQVTLSCSPISGHRSVSWYQQTPGQGLQFLFEYFSETQRNKGNFPGRFSGRQFSNSRSEMNVSTLELGDSALYLCASSLGSGQSHYEQYFGPGTRLTVT.

In this sample, this clonotype is medium-sized. This chain links TRBV7-9 with TRBJ2-7; 8 bases align to TRBD2. Germline V gives CDR1 SEHNR, CDR2 FQNEAQ (reference sequence). The CDR3 length is 16 residues. V lost 3 bases and J lost 5; bases outside the gene matches: 12. The DNA for the CDR3 is TGTGCCAGCAGCTTGGAGGGGTCGACTAGCGAGAACGAGCAGTACTTC. Translated: CASSLEGSTSENEQYF.

The genes are TRBV6-1 and TRBJ2-5; 9 positions match TRBD1. V lost 6 bases, J lost 2 bases, and 1 base stayed unmatched. This CDR3 region has 13 residues. Germline CDR1 MNHNS, CDR2 SASEGT. The CDR3 DNA sequence: TGTGCCAGCAGGACAGGGGGTCAAGAGACCCAGTACTTC. It translates to CASRTGGQETQYF.

This clonotype was counted at least ten times. The chain carries TRBV15 and TRBJ1-3, with no clear D. The length of the CDR3 is 17 residues. V was trimmed by 1 base and J by 4 bases, leaving 17 bases between them. Germline-derived CDR1 and CDR2 are LNHNV and YYDKDF (reference sequence). In nucleotides, the CDR3 is TGTGCCACCAGCAGAGGGACGGGTCTCCCGCCCGGAAACACCATATATTTT. Encoded protein: CATSRGTGLPPGNTIYF.

This clonotype was found a few times. A read error is possible here, since a much larger clone lies one base away. The J gene is TRBJ1-2, the V gene TRBV13; a weak D match, TRBD1 (5 bases). Germline CDR1 and CDR2: PRHDT and FYEKMQ (reference sequence). The germline V and J ends were trimmed by 0 bases and 4 bases, with 15 bases remaining between them. The CDR3 length is 16 residues. CDR3 nucleotide sequence: TGTGCCAGCAGCTTAGGGGCCAGGCAGGGTAGCTATGGCTACACCTTC. The encoded protein is CASSLGARQGSYGYTF.

For this clonotype: A single base separates this from a much larger clone, so it may be a read error. The chain has TRBV27 and TRBJ1-1, with a possible D match to TRBD1 (6 bases). The germline CDR1 and CDR2 sequences are MNHEY and SMNVEV (reference sequence). There are 14 residues in the CDR3. The CDR3 here is CASSLGAGGTEALF. CDR3 nucleotides: TGTGCCAGCAGTTTGGGGGCGGGGGGCACTGAAGCTCTCTTT.

In this sample, this clonotype is medium-sized (0.01 to 0.1%). The chain uses TRBV5-1 and TRBJ2-5; 8 bases line up with TRBD2. The CDR3 spans 15 residues. The J segment lost 1 base and the V segment lost 3 bases, leaving 5 bases of the junction unmatched. Germline CDR1 is SGHRS and CDR2 is YFSETQ. In DNA form, the CDR3 reads TGCGCCAGCAGCTCCCGGGGGGGGATCCAAGAGACCCAGTACTTC. It yields the protein CASSSRGGIQETQYF.

In this sample, this clonotype turned up a few times. The chain has TRBV27 and TRBJ1-5; tentative D call: TRBD1 (5 bases). Trimming stripped 2 bases from V and 0 bases from J, with 11 bases between. The CDR3 has 16 residues. Germline lookup yields CDR1 MNHEY and CDR2 SMNVEV (reference sequence). CDR3 amino acids: CASSLGPRGSNQPQHF. The CDR3 coding sequence is TGTGCCAGCAGTTTAGGGCCTAGGGGTAGCAATCAGCCCCAGCATTTT.

A remark on this clonotype: At one boundary the junction diverges from the germline segment, which might be a read error. The chain combines TRBV5-1 with TRBJ2-1, with TRBD1 matching 9 bases. The CDR3 consists of 15 residues. CDR1 and CDR2 (germline): SGHRS, YFSETQ. The CDR3 nucleotides are TGCCCCAGCAGCCCTGGGACAGGGACCTACAACGAGCAGTTCTTC. It yields the protein CPSSPGTGTYNEQFF.